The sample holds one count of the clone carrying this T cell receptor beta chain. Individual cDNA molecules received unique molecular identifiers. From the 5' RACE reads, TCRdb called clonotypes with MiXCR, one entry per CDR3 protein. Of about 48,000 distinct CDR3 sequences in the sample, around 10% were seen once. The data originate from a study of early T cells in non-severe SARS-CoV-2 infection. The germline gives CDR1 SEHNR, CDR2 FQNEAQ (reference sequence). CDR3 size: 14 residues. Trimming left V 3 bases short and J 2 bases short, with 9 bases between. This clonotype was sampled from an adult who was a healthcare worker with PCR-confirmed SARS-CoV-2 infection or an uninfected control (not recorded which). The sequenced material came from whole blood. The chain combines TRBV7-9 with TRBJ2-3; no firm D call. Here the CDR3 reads CASSFTSYTDTQYF. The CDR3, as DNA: TGTGCCAGCAGCTTCACCTCTTACACAGATACGCAGTATTTT.